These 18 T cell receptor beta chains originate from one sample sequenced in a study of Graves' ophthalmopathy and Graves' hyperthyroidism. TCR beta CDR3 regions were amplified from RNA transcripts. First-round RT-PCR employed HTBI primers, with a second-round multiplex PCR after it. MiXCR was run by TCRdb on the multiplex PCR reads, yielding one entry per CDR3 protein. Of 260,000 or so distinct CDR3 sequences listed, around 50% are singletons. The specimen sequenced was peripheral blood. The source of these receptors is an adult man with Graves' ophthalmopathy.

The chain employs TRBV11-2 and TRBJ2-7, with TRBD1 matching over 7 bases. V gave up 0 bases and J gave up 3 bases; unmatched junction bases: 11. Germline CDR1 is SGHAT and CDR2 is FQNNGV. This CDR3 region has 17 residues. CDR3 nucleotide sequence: TGTGCCAGCAGCTTAGAAGAGCTGACAGGGATGTACTACGAGCAGTACTTC. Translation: CASSLEELTGMYYEQYF.

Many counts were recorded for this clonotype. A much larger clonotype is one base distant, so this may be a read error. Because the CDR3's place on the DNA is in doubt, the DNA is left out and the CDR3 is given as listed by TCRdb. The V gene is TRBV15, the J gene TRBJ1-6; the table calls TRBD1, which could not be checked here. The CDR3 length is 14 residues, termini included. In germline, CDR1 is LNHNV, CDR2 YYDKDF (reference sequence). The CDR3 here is CATNRDKVGQGIHF.

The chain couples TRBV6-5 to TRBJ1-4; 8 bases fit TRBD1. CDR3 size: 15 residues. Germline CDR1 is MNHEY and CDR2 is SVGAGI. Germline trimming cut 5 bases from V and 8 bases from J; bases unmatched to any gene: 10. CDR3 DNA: TGTGCCAGCAGTCCGCAACCCGGGACAGGCGAAAAACTGTTTTTT. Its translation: CASSPQPGTGEKLFF.

The CDR3 DNA follows: TGTGCCAGCAGCCAAACTAGGTTGGGGGCCTCACCCCTCCACTTT. Its protein product is CASSQTRLGASPLHF. This chain joins TRBV7-6 and TRBJ1-6, with a possible D match to TRBD1 (6 bases). Germline CDR1 reads SGHVS; CDR2 reads FNYEAQ. The CDR3 has 15 amino acids. Deletions cut 5 bases from V and 10 bases from J, with 18 bases between.

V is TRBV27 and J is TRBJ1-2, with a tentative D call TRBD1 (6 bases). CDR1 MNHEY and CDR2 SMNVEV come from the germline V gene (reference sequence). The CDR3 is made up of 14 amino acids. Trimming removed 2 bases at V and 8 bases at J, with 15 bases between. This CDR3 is CASSLAGHVPGYTF. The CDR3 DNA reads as TGTGCCAGCAGTTTAGCGGGACACGTCCCAGGCTACACCTTC.

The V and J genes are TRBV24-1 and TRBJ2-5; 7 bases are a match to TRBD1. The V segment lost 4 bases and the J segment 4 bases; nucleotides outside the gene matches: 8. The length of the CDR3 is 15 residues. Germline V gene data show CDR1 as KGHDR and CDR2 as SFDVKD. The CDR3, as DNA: TGTGCCACCAGTGACCCTCACAGGGGTCGAGAGACCCAGTACTTC. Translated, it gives CATSDPHRGRETQYF.

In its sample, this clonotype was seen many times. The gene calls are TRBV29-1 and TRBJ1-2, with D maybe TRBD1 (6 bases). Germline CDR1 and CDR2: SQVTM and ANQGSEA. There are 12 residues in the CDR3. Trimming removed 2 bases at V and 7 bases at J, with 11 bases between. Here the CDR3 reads CSVEPSGAGYTF. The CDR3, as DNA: TGCAGCGTTGAACCCTCGGGGGCTGGCTACACCTTC.

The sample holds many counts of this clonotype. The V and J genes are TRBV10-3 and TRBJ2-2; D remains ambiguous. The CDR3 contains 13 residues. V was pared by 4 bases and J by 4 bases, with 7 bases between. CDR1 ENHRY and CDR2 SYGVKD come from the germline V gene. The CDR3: CAISGTSTGELFF. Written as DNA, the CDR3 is TGTGCCATCAGTGGTACGAGCACCGGGGAGCTGTTTTTT.

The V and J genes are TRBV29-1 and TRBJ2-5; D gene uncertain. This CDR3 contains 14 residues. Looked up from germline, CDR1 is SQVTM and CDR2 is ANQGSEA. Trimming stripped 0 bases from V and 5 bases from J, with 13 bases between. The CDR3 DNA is TGCAGCGTTGAAGATCCCCCCAGACCGGAGACCCAGTACTTC. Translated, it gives CSVEDPPRPETQYF.

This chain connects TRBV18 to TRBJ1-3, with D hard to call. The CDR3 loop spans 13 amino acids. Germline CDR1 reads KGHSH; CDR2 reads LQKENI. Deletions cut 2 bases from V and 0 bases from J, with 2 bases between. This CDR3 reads CASSPSSGNTIYF. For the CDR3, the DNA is TGTGCCAGCTCACCAAGCTCTGGAAACACCATATATTTT. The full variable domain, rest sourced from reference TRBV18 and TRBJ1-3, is NAGVMQNPRHLVRRRGQEARLRCSPMKGHSHVYWYRQLPEEGLKFMVYLQKENIIDESGMPKERFSAEFPKEGPSILRIQQVVRGDSAAYFCASSPSSGNTIYFGEGSWLTVV.

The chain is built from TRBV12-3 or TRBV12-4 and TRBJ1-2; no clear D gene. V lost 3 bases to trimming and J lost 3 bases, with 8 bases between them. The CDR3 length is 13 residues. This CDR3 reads CASSFGQYYGYTF. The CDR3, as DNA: TGTGCCAGCAGTTTCGGGCAGTACTATGGCTACACCTTC.

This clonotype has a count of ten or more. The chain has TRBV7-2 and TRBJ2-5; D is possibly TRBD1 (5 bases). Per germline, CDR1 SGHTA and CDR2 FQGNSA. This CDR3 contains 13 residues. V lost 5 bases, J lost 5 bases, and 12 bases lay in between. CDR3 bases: TGTGCCAGCAGCCCGCAGGGTGGGGAGACCCAGTACTTC. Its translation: CASSPQGGETQYF.

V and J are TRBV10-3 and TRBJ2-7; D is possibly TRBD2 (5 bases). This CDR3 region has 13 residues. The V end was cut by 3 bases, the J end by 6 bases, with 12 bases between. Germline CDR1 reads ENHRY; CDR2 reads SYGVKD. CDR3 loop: CAISEIGVGEQYF. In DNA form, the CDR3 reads TGTGCCATCAGTGAAATCGGGGTCGGCGAGCAGTACTTC.

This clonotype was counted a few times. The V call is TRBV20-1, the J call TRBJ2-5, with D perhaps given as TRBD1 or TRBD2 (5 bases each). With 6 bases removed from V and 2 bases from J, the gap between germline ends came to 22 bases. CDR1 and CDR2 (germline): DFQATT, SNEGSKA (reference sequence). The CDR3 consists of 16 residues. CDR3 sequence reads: CSAYAGAALGQETQYF. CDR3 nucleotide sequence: TGCAGTGCGTACGCCGGGGCGGCCTTGGGGCAAGAGACCCAGTACTTC.

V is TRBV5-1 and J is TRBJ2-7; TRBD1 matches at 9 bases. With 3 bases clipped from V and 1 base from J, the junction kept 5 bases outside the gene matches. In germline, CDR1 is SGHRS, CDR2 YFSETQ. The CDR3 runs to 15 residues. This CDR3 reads CASSSTGGESYEQYF. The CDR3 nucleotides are TGCGCCAGCAGCTCAACAGGGGGCGAGTCCTACGAGCAGTACTTC.

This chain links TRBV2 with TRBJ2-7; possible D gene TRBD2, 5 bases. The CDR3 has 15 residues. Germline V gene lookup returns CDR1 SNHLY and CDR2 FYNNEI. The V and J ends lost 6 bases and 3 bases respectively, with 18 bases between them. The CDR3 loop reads CASRASRGIGYEQYF. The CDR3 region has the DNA TGTGCCAGCAGGGCCTCGAGAGGGATCGGCTACGAGCAGTACTTC. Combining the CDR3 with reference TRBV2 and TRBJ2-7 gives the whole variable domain EPEVTQTPSHQVTQMGQEVILRCVPISNHLYFYWYRQILGQKVEFLVSFYNNEISEKSEIFDDQFSVERPDGSNFTLKIRSTKLEDSAMYFCASRASRGIGYEQYFGPGTRLTVT.

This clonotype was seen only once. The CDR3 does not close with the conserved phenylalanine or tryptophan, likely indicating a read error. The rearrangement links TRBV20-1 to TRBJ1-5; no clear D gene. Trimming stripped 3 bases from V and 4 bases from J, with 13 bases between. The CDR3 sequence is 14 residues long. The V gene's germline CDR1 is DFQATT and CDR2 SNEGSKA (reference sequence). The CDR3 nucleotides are TGCAGTGCTAGTTCCCATATTGGGAATCAGCCCCAGCATGTT. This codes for CSASSHIGNQPQHV.

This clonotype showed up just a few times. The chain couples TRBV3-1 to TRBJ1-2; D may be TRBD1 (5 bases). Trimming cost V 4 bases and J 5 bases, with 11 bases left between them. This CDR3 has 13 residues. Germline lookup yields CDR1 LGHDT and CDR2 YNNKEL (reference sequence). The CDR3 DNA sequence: TGTGCCAGCAGCCCCGGTTGGGGGTATGGCTACACCTTC. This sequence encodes CASSPGWGYGYTF.